Here is one TCR beta chain with its context. The entry originates in a study of cytomegalovirus exposure and HLA in healthy donors. The PCR used 60 Vbeta and 13 Jbeta primers. TCRdb's table, derived via immunoSEQ multiplex PCR, lists solely in-frame clones and lacks some. The sample yields more than 15,000 clones, 75% seen once. The sequence was collected from a man between 18 and 29 years old in good health and CMV-seronegative. Source material: PBMCs.

CDR3 residues: CASSFRDRGDTGELFF. The CDR3 DNA follows: TGTGCCAGCAGCTTTAGGGACAGGGGAGACACCGGGGAGCTGTTTTTT. This chain joins TRBV7-6 and TRBJ2-2; 10 nucleotides line up with TRBD1. Germline V gives CDR1 SGHVS, CDR2 FNYEAQ. The CDR3 extends over 16 amino acids. V shed 3 bases and J 3 bases; nucleotides not matched to a gene: 4.